This T cell receptor (beta chain) emerged from a study of T cells in Graves' hyperthyroidism and ophthalmopathy. Background on the study: The initial diagnosis was the point when peripheral blood was collected, ahead of any treatment.

In patients aged 18 to 65, hyperthyroidism was newly diagnosed, with duration under 2 months. From roughly 9.2 ml of fresh peripheral blood, PBMCs were isolated. In its sample, this clonotype was seen a few times. The CDR3 regions of TCR beta were amplified from RNA transcripts. A set of HTBI primers served as the primers for a first-round RT-PCR of the TCR CDR3. TCRdb fed the multiplex PCR reads into MiXCR, producing one record per CDR3 protein. The sample lists 340,000 or so distinct CDR3 sequences, about 20% occurring once. The clonotype originates from a woman in her forties or fifties with Graves' hyperthyroidism. What was sequenced was blood.

The CDR3 sequence: CASNNRDRSNQPQHF. In nucleotides, the CDR3 is TGTGCCAGCAATAACAGGGATCGAAGCAATCAGCCCCAGCATTTT. The V and J genes are TRBV2 and TRBJ1-5, with a possible D match to TRBD1 (6 bases). The CDR3 runs to 15 residues. Germline CDR1 is SNHLY and CDR2 is FYNNEI. Trimming shortened V by 7 bases and J by 1 base, and 14 bases separated the two germline ends.